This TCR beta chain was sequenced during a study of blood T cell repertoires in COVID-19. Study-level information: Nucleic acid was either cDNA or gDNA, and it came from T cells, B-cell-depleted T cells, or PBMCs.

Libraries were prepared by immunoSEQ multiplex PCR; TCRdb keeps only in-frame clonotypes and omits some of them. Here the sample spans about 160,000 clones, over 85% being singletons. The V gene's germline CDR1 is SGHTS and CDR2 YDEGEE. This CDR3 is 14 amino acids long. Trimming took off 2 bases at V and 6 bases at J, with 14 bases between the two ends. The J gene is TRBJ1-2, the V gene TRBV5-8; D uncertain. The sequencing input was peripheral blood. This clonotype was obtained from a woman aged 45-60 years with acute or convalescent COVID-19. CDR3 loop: CASSLKGSSDGYTF. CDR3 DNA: TGTGCCAGCAGCTTAAAAGGCAGTAGCGATGGCTACACCTTC.